This T cell receptor beta chain was profiled in a study of T cells expressing NK-cell markers. Study-wide findings and caveats: Dominant NKG2C+ clonotypes made up 1.0-7.0% of CD8+ T cells in several donors. Also leading the CD3+CD56-NKG2C+ fraction in a handful of donors were these clonotypes. The study did not resolve the HCMV specificity of expanded NKG2C+ T cell clones.

This CDR3 is built from 15 residues. Germline CDR1 is LGHDT and CDR2 is YNNKEL (reference sequence). Remarks on this clonotype: Its antigen remains unknown.

TCRdb re-called the 5' RACE reads, yielding one record per CDR3 amino acid sequence without DNA. Its table records approximately 380,000 distinct CDR3 sequences. Material: blood T cells: a sorted CD56 or NKG2C T cell subset, CD4+ or CD8+ T cells, or bulk PBMC T cells (not recorded which). The sequence came from a man between 18 and 69 years old in good health. The chain uses TRBV3-1 and TRBJ2-3. The CDR3 loop reads CASSQEDLGIDTQYF.